This T cell receptor beta chain was profiled in a study of T cell responses to AZD1222 COVID-19 vaccine. The data were produced by immunoSEQ multiplex PCR, yet TCRdb's version contains in-frame clones alone and is incomplete. In the table there are roughly 150,000 clones, 90% to 95% of which are singletons. Study results and caveats: The CD4 TCRs associated with vaccination extended across spike and predominated at 160-218 and 743-854. Mostly white British, mostly female donors; authors suggested clonal diversity may be underestimated. Baseline seropositivity occurred in only six AZD1222 recipients.

There are 13 residues in the CDR3. Trimming shortened V by 5 bases and J by 5 bases, and 10 bases separated the two germline ends. The germline CDR1 and CDR2 sequences are SGHTA and FQGTGA. Concerning this clone: The antigen is not known.

The source is an adult in good health. The chain employs TRBV7-3 and TRBJ2-1, with D tentatively TRBD1 (5 bases). The sequences come from peripheral blood, collected on day 0 of AZD1222 vaccination. CDR3 loop: CASSIRTNNEQFF. CDR3 nucleotides: TGTGCCAGCAGCATTCGGACAAACAATGAGCAGTTCTTC. Filled out from reference TRBV7-3 and TRBJ2-1, the complete variable domain reads GAGVSQTPSNKVTEKGKYVELRCDPISGHTALYWYRQSLGQGPEFLIYFQGTGAADDSGLPNDRFFAVRPEGSVSTLKIQRTERGDSAVYLCASSIRTNNEQFFGPGTRLTVL.